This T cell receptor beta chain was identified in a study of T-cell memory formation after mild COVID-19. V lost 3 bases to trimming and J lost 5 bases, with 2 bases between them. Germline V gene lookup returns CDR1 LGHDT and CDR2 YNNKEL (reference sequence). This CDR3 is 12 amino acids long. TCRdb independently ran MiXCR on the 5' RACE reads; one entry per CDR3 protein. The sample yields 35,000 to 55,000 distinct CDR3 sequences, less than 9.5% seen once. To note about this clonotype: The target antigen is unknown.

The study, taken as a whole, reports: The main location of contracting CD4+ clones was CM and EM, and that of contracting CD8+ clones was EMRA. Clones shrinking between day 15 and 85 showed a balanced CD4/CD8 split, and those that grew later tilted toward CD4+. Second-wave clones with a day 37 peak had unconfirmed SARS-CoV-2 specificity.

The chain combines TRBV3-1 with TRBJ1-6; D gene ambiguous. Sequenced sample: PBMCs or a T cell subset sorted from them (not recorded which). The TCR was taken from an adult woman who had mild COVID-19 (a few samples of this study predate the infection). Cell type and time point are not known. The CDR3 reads CASSHHNSPLHF. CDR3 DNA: TGTGCCAGCAGCCATCATAATTCACCCCTCCACTTT.